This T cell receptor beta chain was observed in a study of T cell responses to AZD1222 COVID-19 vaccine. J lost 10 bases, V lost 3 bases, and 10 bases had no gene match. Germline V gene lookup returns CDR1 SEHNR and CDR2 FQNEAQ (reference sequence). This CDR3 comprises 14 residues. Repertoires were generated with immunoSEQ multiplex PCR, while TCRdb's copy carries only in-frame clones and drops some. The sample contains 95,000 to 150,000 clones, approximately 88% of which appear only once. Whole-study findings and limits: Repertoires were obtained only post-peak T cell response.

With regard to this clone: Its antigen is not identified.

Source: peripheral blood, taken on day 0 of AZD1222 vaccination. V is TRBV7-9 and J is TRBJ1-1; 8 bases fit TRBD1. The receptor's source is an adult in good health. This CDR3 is CASSFGQGAEGAFF. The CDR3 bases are TGTGCCAGCAGCTTCGGCCAGGGGGCCGAGGGAGCTTTCTTT.